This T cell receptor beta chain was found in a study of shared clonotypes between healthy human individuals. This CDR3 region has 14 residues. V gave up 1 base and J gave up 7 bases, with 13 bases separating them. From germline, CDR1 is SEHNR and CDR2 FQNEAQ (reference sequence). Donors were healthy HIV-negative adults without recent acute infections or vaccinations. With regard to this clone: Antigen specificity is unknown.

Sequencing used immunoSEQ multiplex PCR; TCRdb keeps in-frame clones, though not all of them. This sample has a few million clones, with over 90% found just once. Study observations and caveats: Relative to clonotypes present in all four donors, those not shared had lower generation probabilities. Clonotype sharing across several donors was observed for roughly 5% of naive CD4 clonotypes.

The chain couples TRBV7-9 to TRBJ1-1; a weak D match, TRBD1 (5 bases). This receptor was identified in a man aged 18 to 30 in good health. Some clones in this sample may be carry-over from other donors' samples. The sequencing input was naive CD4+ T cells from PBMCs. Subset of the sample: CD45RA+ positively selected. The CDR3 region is CASSLEEGKSEAFF. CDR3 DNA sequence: TGTGCCAGCAGCTTAGAAGAGGGGAAGAGTGAAGCTTTCTTT.